One and the same sample provided the 7 T cell receptor beta chains below, sequenced in a study of blood T cell repertoires in COVID-19. Some clones are missing from TCRdb's copy, which holds only in-frame ones; the method was immunoSEQ multiplex PCR. The table lists some 250,000 clones, more than 85% of them singletons. Sequenced: peripheral blood. All receptors derive from a woman in her 70s with active or convalescent COVID-19.

The chain has TRBV19 and TRBJ2-2; 8 nucleotides match TRBD2. The CDR3 extends over 15 amino acids. V lost 6 bases and J lost 5; bases outside the gene matches: 8. Germline V gene sequence: CDR1 LNHDA, CDR2 SQIVND (reference sequence). Written as DNA, the CDR3 is TGTGCCAGTAGGGACGGGGGGGCGAGGACCGGGGAGCTGTTTTTT. Translating it yields CASRDGGARTGELFF.

The chain couples TRBV2 to TRBJ2-3, with 12 bases aligning to TRBD1. From germline, CDR1 is SNHLY and CDR2 FYNNEI. This CDR3 has 15 residues. V shed 7 bases, J shed 4 bases, and the junction held 6 bases outside the gene matches. CDR3 DNA: TGTGCCAGCAAGCGGGACAGGGGGCCCGCAGATACGCAGTATTTT. Protein product: CASKRDRGPADTQYF.

The chain uses TRBV4-2 and TRBJ2-7; D is uncertain. V was cut by 1 base and J by 2 bases, with 9 bases left in between. The CDR3 is made up of 14 amino acids. The V gene's germline CDR1 is LGHNA and CDR2 YNFKEQ. In DNA, the CDR3 is TGTGCCAGCAGCCAAGGTCTCCGGGCCTACGAGCAGTACTTC. Its translation: CASSQGLRAYEQYF.

The chain has TRBV7-9 and TRBJ1-3; D remains unclear. The CDR3 sequence is 14 residues long. Germline CDR1 is SEHNR and CDR2 is FQNEAQ (reference sequence). The V end was cut by 1 base, the J end by 5 bases, with 9 bases between. The CDR3 loop reads CASSLGNSRNTIYF. The CDR3, as DNA: TGTGCCAGCAGCTTAGGTAACAGCCGAAACACCATATATTTT. Together with reference TRBV7-9 and TRBJ1-3, the CDR3 gives the full variable domain: DTGVSQNPRHKITKRGQNVTFRCDPISEHNRLYWYRQTLGQGPEFLTYFQNEAQLEKSRLLSDRFSAERPKGSFSTLEIQRTEQGDSAMYLCASSLGNSRNTIYFGEGSWLTVV.

V usage is TRBV9 and J usage is TRBJ2-7; 8 bases align to TRBD1. Looked up from germline, CDR1 is SGDLS and CDR2 is YYNGEE. V lost 2 bases and J lost 0; bases outside the gene matches: 4. The CDR3 runs 15 residues. In DNA form, the CDR3 reads TGTGCCAGCAGCGTGGGACAGGTGAGCTCCTACGAGCAGTACTTC. It codes for CASSVGQVSSYEQYF.

The chain couples TRBV19 to TRBJ1-1, with 7 bases identical to TRBD1. The CDR3 runs to 11 residues. The germline V gene has CDR1 LNHDA and CDR2 SQIVND (reference sequence). J gave up 7 bases and V 7 bases, and 3 bases lay outside the gene matches. The CDR3 loop is CASKRTGEAFF. Here the CDR3 DNA reads TGTGCCAGTAAGAGGACAGGTGAAGCTTTCTTT. Full variable domain (rest looked up from reference TRBV19 and TRBJ1-1): DGGITQSPKYLFRKEGQNVTLSCEQNLNHDAMYWYRQDPGQGLRLIYYSQIVNDFQKGDIAEGYSVSREKKESFPLTVTSAQKNPTAFYLCASKRTGEAFFGQGTRLTVV.

The rearrangement joins TRBV24-1 to TRBJ2-2; D remains unclear. The germline CDR1 and CDR2 sequences are KGHDR and SFDVKD. The CDR3 consists of 12 residues. Trimming removed 0 bases from V and 8 bases from J, with 3 bases in between. CDR3 nucleotides: TGTGCCACCAGTGATTTGCGTGGGGAGCTGTTTTTT. Translation: CATSDLRGELFF.